This TCR beta chain was recorded in a study of CD8 T cells in Susac syndrome. The CDR3 loop spans 16 amino acids. Trimming at V came to 0 bases and at J to 4 bases, leaving 5 bases not matched to a gene. Germline V gene lookup returns CDR1 SGDLS and CDR2 YYNGEE. The authors reverse transcribed roughly 0.5 to 1 ug RNA with random hexamers. It was immunoSEQ multiplex PCR that amplified TCR beta CDR3 across 54 Vbeta and 13 Jbeta. Each CDR3 protein is one row after TCRdb ran MiXCR on the immunoSEQ multiplex PCR reads. The table includes some 300,000 distinct CDR3 sequences, 89% detected once. The chain uses TRBV9 and TRBJ2-3; 10 bases align to TRBD2. The TCR was taken from a human donor with multiple sclerosis. The sample consisted of CD8+ T cells from PBMCs. As DNA, the CDR3 is TGTGCCAGCAGCGTAGCGCTAGCGGGAGTATCAGATACGCAGTATTTT. Protein: CASSVALAGVSDTQYF.